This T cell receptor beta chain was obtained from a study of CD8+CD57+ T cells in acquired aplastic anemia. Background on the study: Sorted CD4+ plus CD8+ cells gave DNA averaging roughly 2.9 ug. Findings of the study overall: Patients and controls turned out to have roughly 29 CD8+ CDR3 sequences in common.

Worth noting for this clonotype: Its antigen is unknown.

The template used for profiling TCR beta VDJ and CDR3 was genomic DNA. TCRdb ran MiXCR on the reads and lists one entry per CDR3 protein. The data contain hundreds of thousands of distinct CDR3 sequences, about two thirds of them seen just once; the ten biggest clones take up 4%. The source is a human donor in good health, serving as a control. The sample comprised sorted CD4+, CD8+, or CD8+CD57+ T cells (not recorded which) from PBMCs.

The CDR3 bases are TGTGCCAGCATTGCCCGGATCACAGATACGCAGTATTTT. This translates into CASIARITDTQYF. This sequence joins TRBV2 and TRBJ2-3; D call uncertain. V lost 7 bases to trimming and J lost 2 bases, with 10 bases between them. Germline assignment: CDR1 SNHLY and CDR2 FYNNEI. The CDR3 is 13 amino acids. The whole variable domain, remainder taken from reference TRBV2 and TRBJ2-3, is EPEVTQTPSHQVTQMGQEVILRCVPISNHLYFYWYRQILGQKVEFLVSFYNNEISEKSEIFDDQFSVERPDGSNFTLKIRSTKLEDSAMYFCASIARITDTQYFGPGTRLTVL.